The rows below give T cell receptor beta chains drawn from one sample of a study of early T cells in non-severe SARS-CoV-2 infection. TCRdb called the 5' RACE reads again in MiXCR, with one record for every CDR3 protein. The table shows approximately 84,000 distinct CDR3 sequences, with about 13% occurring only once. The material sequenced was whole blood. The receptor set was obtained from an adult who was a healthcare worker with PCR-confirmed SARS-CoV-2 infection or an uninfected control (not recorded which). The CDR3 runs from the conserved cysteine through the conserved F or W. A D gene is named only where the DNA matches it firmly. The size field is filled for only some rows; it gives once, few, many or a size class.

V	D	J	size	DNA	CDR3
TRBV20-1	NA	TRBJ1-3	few	TGCAGTGCTAGAGATGCCCAGTCTTCTGGAAACACCATATATTTT	CSARDAQSSGNTIYF
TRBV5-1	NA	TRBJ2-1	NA	TGCGCCAGCAGCTTGGTGTTGTACAATGAGCAGTTCTTC	CASSLVLYNEQFF
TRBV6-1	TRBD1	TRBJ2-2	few	TGTGCCCACAGCTCGGGACAGTTCAACGGGGAGCTGTTTTTT	CAHSSGQFNGELFF
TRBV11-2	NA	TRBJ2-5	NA	TGTGCCAGCAGCTTAAACACTTACCAAGAGACCCAGTACTTC	CASSLNTYQETQYF
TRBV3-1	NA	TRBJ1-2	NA	TGTGCCAGCAGCCAAGAGGGTCACAGGGATGGCTACACCTTC	CASSQEGHRDGYTF
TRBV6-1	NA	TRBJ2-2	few	TGTGCCAGCAGTGAACAACTGGACACCGGGGAGCTGTTTTTT	CASSEQLDTGELFF
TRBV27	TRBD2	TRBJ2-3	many	TGTGCCAGCAGTCCCCGGACTAGCGGGAGAGGAGATACGCAGTATTTT	CASSPRTSGRGDTQYF
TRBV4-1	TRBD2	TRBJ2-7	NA	TGCGCCAGCAGCCAGGGGACTAGCGGGAGCGTGTACGAGCAGTACTTC	CASSQGTSGSVYEQYF
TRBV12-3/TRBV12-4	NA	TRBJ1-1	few	TGTGCCAGCAGTTTAACAGGGACGGTGGCGAACACTGAAGCTTTCTTT	CASSLTGTVANTEAFF
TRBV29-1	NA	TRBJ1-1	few	TGCAGCGTTGTTATTTCCACTGAAGCTTTCTTT	CSVVISTEAFF
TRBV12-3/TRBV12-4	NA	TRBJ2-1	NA	TGTGCCAGCAGCCTACAGGGGGGGATCAATGAGCAGTTCTTC	CASSLQGGINEQFF
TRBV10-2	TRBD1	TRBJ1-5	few	TGCGCCAGCAGCAAGGGGACAGACGACCATCAGCCCCAGCATTTT	CASSKGTDDHQPQHF
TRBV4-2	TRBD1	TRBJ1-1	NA	TGTGCCAGCAGCCAAGCATTGACAGGGAGGACTGAAGCTTTCTTT	CASSQALTGRTEAFF
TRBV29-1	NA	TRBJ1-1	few	TGCAGCGTTGCTCAGGGAACTAACACTGAAGCTTTCTTT	CSVAQGTNTEAFF
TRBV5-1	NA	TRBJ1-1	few	TGCGCCAGCAGCTTGGAGGGGTCTCACTTGAACACTGAAGCTTTCTTT	CASSLEGSHLNTEAFF
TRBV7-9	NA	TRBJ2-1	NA	TGTGCCAGCAGCTCCACCCGGGACATGGGCTCCTACAATGAGCAGTTCTTC	CASSSTRDMGSYNEQFF
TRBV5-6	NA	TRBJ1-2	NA	TGTGCCAGCAGCTTGGTACGTCCAAACTATGGCTACACCTTC	CASSLVRPNYGYTF